Below are 2 T cell receptor beta chains sequenced from a single sample in a study of T-cell memory formation after mild COVID-19. MiXCR, applied by TCRdb to the 5' RACE reads, yields one record per CDR3 protein. The repertoire includes approximately 580,000 distinct CDR3 sequences, roughly 20% of them detected once, and around 12% sits in the top ten. The sample taken for sequencing was PBMCs or a T cell subset sorted from them (not recorded which). These receptors originate from an adult woman who had mild COVID-19 (a few samples of this study predate the infection). Cell type and time point are not known.

This clonotype appeared a single time. The chain uses TRBV7-3 and TRBJ2-5, with a possible D match to TRBD2 (6 bases). The CDR3 is 13 residues long. Germline V gene lookup returns CDR1 SGHTA and CDR2 FQGTGA. V lost 3 bases and J lost 2, with 7 bases in between. CDR3 bases: TGTGCCAGCAGCTTGGACTATCAAGAGACCCAGTACTTC. It yields the protein CASSLDYQETQYF. The full variable domain, in which reference TRBV7-3 and TRBJ2-5 provide the parts outside the CDR3, is GAGVSQTPSNKVTEKGKYVELRCDPISGHTALYWYRQSLGQGPEFLIYFQGTGAADDSGLPNDRFFAVRPEGSVSTLKIQRTERGDSAVYLCASSLDYQETQYFGPGTRLLVL.

The chain combines TRBV4-3 with TRBJ2-7, with 14 nucleotides matching TRBD2. V lost 4 bases and J lost 6; bases outside the gene matches: 14. The CDR3 sequence is 18 residues long. Germline V gene data show CDR1 as LGHNA and CDR2 as YSLEER. The CDR3 here is CASSPQIPGLAGVREQYF. Written as DNA, the CDR3 is TGCGCCAGCAGCCCCCAGATACCGGGACTAGCGGGAGTACGCGAGCAGTACTTC.